Below are 18 T cell receptor beta chains sequenced from a single sample in a study of T cells after posttransplantation cyclophosphamide. Profiling relied on immunoSEQ multiplex PCR, and the TCRdb table lists in-frame clones only, not all of them. This set yields 20,000 to 25,000 clones and no singletons; the top ten hold 6% to 7%. Input material: PBMCs. The receptors here all came from a woman aged 60-75 years in good health, CMV-negative, and a related stem cell transplant donor.

This clone has ten or more counts. This rearrangement joins TRBV28 to TRBJ2-6; maybe TRBD1 (6 bases). CDR1 and CDR2 from the germline V gene are MDHEN and SYDVKM. This CDR3 comprises 18 residues. The V end lost 5 bases, the J end lost 0 bases, and 17 bases lay between the germline ends. The CDR3 loop is CASSVPGASSSGANVLTF. The DNA of the CDR3 is TGTGCCAGCAGTGTCCCAGGGGCCTCATCCTCTGGGGCCAACGTCCTGACTTTC.

Many counts were recorded for this clone. The chain combines TRBV2 with TRBJ2-7; maybe TRBD1 (5 bases). The CDR3 totals 13 residues. The germline V gene has CDR1 SNHLY and CDR2 FYNNEI. Trimming stripped 8 bases from V and 2 bases from J, with 13 bases between. The DNA for the CDR3 is TGTGCCAGCCTTTGGGGCCTCACCTACGAGCAGTACTTC. Amino acids: CASLWGLTYEQYF.

In its sample, this clone was seen a few times. The chain couples TRBV7-6 to TRBJ2-3; D might be TRBD2 (6 bases). Germline values: CDR1 SGHVS, CDR2 FNYEAQ. V dropped 1 base and J dropped 0 bases, with 14 bases sitting between them. CDR3 size: 17 residues. The CDR3 region has the DNA TGTGCCAGCAGCTTAGGAGTGACGGGGGAGAGCACAGATACGCAGTATTTT. Its translation: CASSLGVTGESTDTQYF.

V gene TRBV14 combines with J gene TRBJ1-5; D might be TRBD1 (5 bases). Germline lookup yields CDR1 SGHDN and CDR2 FVKESK. Trimming shortened V by 1 base and J by 3 bases, and 10 bases separated the two germline ends. The length of the CDR3 is 15 residues. The CDR3 region is CASSQGSGDNQPQHF. The CDR3 coding sequence is TGTGCCAGCAGCCAAGGATCGGGGGACAATCAGCCCCAGCATTTT.

This clone was observed a handful of times. V gene TRBV11-2 combines with J gene TRBJ2-5; TRBD1 agrees at 7 bases. The CDR3 consists of 15 residues. The germline gives CDR1 SGHAT, CDR2 FQNNGV. The J segment lost 1 base and the V segment lost 3 bases, leaving 5 bases of the junction unmatched. The CDR3 loop is CASSFNRGRQETQYF. The DNA of the CDR3 is TGTGCCAGCAGCTTTAACAGGGGTCGCCAAGAGACCCAGTACTTC.

This clone came up a few times. The chain uses TRBV30 and TRBJ2-5, with 7 bases aligning to TRBD1. J was trimmed by 2 bases and V by 3 bases; bases with no gene match: 6. This CDR3 has 14 residues. The germline gives CDR1 GTSNPN, CDR2 SVGIG (reference sequence). The CDR3 nucleotides are TGTGCCTGGAGCCGGGACAGAATACAAGAGACCCAGTACTTC. Its protein product is CAWSRDRIQETQYF.

In its sample, this clone was seen many times. The rearrangement joins TRBV7-9 to TRBJ2-3, with a weak D call TRBD1 (5 bases). Germline-derived CDR1 and CDR2 are SEHNR and FQNEAQ (reference sequence). Deletions cut 0 bases from V and 4 bases from J, with 11 bases between. CDR3 length equals 15 residues. The DNA of the CDR3 is TGTGCCAGCAGCTTAGCTCTGACAGCACCAGATACGCAGTATTTT. Translation: CASSLALTAPDTQYF.

This clone was observed many times. The J gene is TRBJ1-5, the V gene TRBV6-5, with a tentative D call TRBD1 (5 bases). Per germline, CDR1 MNHEY and CDR2 SVGAGI. V was clipped by 0 bases and J by 1 base, with 7 bases between them. The CDR3 sequence is 15 residues long. CDR3 loop: CASSYSKGSNQPQHF. As DNA, the CDR3 is TGTGCCAGCAGTTACTCAAAGGGGAGCAATCAGCCCCAGCATTTT.

The table lists this clone with a few counts. The chain couples TRBV7-2 to TRBJ2-2; possible D gene TRBD2, 7 bases. This CDR3 spans 15 amino acids. The germline CDR1 and CDR2 sequences are SGHTA and FQGNSA. Trimming shortened V by 1 base and J by 7 bases, and 13 bases separated the two germline ends. The CDR3 is CASSLEGGRDGELFF. CDR3 nucleotide sequence: TGTGCCAGCAGCTTAGAGGGGGGGCGCGACGGGGAGCTGTTTTTT.

This clone was seen repeatedly, ten times or more. This chain joins TRBV4-2 and TRBJ2-5; 8 nucleotides agree with TRBD2. The trim removed 1 base at V and 4 bases at J, leaving 2 bases unmatched. The CDR3 length is 14 residues. The germline V gene encodes CDR1 LGHNA and CDR2 YNFKEQ. The CDR3 DNA follows: TGTGCCAGCAGCCAAGTCGGGACTAGAGAGACCCAGTACTTC. It specifies CASSQVGTRETQYF.

This clone showed up many times. This chain uses TRBV2 with TRBJ1-5; the match to TRBD1 covers 9 bases. The CDR3 is 15 amino acids. Germline CDR1 is SNHLY and CDR2 is FYNNEI. The ends lost 6 bases at V and 0 bases at J; junction bases unmatched: 3. CDR3 loop: CASRGTGNSNQPQHF. CDR3 sequence (DNA): TGTGCCAGCAGGGGGACAGGGAATAGCAATCAGCCCCAGCATTTT.

This clone was recorded many times. The chain is built from TRBV2 and TRBJ1-1, with 8 bases fitting TRBD1. The CDR3 extends over 14 amino acids. Trimming removed 5 bases from V and 5 bases from J; junction bases left unmatched: 7. Germline V gene lookup returns CDR1 SNHLY and CDR2 FYNNEI. The CDR3, as DNA: TGTGCCAGCAGTATGACAGGGGCGGGGACTGAAGCTTTCTTT. Translation: CASSMTGAGTEAFF.

At least ten counts were recorded for this clone. The CDR3 sequence: CASSVGGITGITEAFF. The DNA of the CDR3 is TGTGCCAGCAGCGTTGGGGGCATAACAGGGATCACTGAAGCTTTCTTT. V is TRBV5-4 and J is TRBJ1-1; D perhaps matches TRBD1 (6 bases). Trimming pared 4 bases from V and 4 bases from J, leaving 20 bases between. CDR1 is SGHNT, CDR2 YYREEE, per germline (reference sequence). CDR3 length: 16 residues.

This clone was recorded at least ten times. The chain links TRBV9 to TRBJ1-5; 9 bases fit TRBD1. The CDR3 has 14 amino acids. Germline lookup yields CDR1 SGDLS and CDR2 YYNGEE. J gave up 5 bases and V 3 bases, and 3 bases lay outside the gene matches. CDR3 DNA: TGTGCCAGCAGCGCGGGGACAGGGTATCAGCCCCAGCATTTT. Encoded protein: CASSAGTGYQPQHF.

This chain links TRBV9 with TRBJ2-7; 8 bases align to TRBD1. Germline V CDR1 and CDR2: SGDLS, YYNGEE. V lost 0 bases, J lost 7 bases, and 9 bases stayed unmatched. The CDR3 totals 15 residues. The CDR3 reads CASSVAPTGAGEQYF. The CDR3 coding sequence is TGTGCCAGCAGCGTAGCCCCGACAGGGGCAGGAGAGCAGTACTTC.

This clone was detected many times. V usage is TRBV27 and J usage is TRBJ1-6; D might be TRBD1 (5 bases). The CDR3 contains 15 residues. CDR1 and CDR2 from the germline V gene are MNHEY and SMNVEV (reference sequence). Deletions cut 5 bases from V and 0 bases from J, with 8 bases between. The CDR3 reads CASSQGPSYNSPLHF. The CDR3 DNA follows: TGTGCCAGCAGTCAGGGCCCCTCCTATAATTCACCCCTCCACTTT.

This clone was recorded at least ten times. The chain carries TRBV28 and TRBJ2-5, with 7 bases identical to TRBD2. This CDR3 has 15 amino acids. Germline V lookup: CDR1 MDHEN, CDR2 SYDVKM. V shed 8 bases, J shed 5 bases, and the junction held 14 bases outside the gene matches. The CDR3 loop reads CASPPYAGAWETQYF. In DNA form, the CDR3 reads TGTGCCAGCCCTCCTTACGCGGGAGCGTGGGAGACCCAGTACTTC. Full variable domain (missing parts from reference TRBV28 and TRBJ2-5): DVKVTQSSRYLVKRTGEKVFLECVQDMDHENMFWYRQDPGLGLRLIYFSYDVKMKEKGDIPEGYSVSREKKERFSLILESASTNQTSMYLCASPPYAGAWETQYFGPGTRLLVL.

This clone was recorded at least ten times. The chain carries TRBV5-6 and TRBJ2-7; the D gene is possibly TRBD2 (6 bases). The CDR3 spans 17 residues. Germline values: CDR1 SGHDT, CDR2 YYEEEE. V shed 4 bases and J shed 2 bases, with 22 bases lying between them. CDR3 amino acids: CASSPAKRARGAYEQYF. In nucleotides, the CDR3 is TGTGCCAGCAGCCCGGCTAAGCGGGCGCGAGGGGCCTACGAGCAGTACTTC.